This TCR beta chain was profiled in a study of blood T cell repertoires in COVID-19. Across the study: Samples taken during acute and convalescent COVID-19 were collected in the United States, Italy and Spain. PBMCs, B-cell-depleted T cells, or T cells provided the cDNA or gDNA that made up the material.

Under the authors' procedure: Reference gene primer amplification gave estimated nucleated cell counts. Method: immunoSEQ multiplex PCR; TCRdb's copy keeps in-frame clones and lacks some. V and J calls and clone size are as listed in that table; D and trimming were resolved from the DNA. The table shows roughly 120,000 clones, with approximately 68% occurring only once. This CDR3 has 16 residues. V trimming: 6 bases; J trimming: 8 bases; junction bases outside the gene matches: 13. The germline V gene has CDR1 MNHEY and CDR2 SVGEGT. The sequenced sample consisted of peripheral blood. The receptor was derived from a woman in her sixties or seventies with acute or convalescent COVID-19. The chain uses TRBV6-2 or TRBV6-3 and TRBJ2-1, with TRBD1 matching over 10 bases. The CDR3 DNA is TGTGCCAGCAGCCGCCGGGACAGGGGAATTGAGGATGAGCAGTTCTTC. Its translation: CASSRRDRGIEDEQFF.